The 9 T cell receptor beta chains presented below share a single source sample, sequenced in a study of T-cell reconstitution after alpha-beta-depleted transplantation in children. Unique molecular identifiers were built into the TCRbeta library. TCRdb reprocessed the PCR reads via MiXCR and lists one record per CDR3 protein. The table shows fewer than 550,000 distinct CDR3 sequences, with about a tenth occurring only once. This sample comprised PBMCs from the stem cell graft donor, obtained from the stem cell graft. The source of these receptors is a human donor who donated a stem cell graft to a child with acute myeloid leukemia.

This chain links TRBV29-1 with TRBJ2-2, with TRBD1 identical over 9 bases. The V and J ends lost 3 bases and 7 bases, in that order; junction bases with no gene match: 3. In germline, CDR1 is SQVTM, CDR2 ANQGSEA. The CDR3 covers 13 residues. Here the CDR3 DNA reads TGCAGCGTTGAGACAGGGGGAGACGGGGAGCTGTTTTTT. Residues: CSVETGGDGELFF.

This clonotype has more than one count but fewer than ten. The CDR3 DNA sequence: TGTGCCAGCAGCTTTAGAAGGGCGCCCACTGAAGCTTTCTTT. Protein: CASSFRRAPTEAFF. The V call is TRBV5-6, the J call TRBJ1-1, with no clear D. The CDR3 sequence is 14 residues long. V lost 2 bases, J lost 4 bases, and 12 bases lay in between. The germline V gene has CDR1 SGHDT and CDR2 YYEEEE.

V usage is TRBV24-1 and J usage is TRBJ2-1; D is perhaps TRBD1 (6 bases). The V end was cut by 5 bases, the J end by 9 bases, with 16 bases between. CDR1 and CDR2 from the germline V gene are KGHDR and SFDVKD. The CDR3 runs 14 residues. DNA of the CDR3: TGTGCCACCAGTGCTAGGGACAAACGGAGTGAGCAGTTCTTC. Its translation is CATSARDKRSEQFF.

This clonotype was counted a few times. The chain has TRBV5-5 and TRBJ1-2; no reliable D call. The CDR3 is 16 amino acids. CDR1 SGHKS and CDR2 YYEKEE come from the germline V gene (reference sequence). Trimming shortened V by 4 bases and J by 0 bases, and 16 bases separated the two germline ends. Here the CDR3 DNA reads TGTGCCAGCAGCAACGCAGAATCGATTTCTAACTATGGCTACACCTTC. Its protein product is CASSNAESISNYGYTF.

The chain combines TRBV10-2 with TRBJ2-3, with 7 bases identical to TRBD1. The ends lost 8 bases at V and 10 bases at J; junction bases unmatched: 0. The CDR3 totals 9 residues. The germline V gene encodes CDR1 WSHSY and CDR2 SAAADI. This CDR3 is CASGTAQYF. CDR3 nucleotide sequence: TGCGCCAGCGGGACAGCGCAGTATTTT.

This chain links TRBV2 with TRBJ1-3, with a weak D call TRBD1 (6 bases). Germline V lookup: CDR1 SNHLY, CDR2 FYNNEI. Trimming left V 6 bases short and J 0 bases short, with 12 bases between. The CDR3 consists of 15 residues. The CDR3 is CASSLDRSSGNTIYF. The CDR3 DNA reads TGTGCCAGCAGCCTAGACAGGAGCTCTGGAAACACCATATATTTT.

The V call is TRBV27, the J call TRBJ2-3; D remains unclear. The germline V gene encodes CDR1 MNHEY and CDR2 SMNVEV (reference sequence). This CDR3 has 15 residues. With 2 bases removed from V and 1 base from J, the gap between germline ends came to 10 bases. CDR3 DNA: TGTGCCAGCAGTTTAACGGACGGAGGCACAGATACGCAGTATTTT. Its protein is CASSLTDGGTDTQYF.

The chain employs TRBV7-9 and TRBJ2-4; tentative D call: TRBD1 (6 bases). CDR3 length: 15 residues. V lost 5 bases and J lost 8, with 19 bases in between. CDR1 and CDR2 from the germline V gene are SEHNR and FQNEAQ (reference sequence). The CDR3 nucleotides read TGTGCCAGCAGCAAATTACCAGGGGAAGGTGACATTCAGTACTTC. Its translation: CASSKLPGEGDIQYF.

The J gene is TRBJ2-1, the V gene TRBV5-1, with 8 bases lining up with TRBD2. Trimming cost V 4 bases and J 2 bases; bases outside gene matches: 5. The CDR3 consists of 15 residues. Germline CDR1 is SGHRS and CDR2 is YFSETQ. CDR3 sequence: CASSPLSGAYNEQFF. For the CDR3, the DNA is TGCGCCAGCAGCCCACTTAGCGGGGCCTACAATGAGCAGTTCTTC.